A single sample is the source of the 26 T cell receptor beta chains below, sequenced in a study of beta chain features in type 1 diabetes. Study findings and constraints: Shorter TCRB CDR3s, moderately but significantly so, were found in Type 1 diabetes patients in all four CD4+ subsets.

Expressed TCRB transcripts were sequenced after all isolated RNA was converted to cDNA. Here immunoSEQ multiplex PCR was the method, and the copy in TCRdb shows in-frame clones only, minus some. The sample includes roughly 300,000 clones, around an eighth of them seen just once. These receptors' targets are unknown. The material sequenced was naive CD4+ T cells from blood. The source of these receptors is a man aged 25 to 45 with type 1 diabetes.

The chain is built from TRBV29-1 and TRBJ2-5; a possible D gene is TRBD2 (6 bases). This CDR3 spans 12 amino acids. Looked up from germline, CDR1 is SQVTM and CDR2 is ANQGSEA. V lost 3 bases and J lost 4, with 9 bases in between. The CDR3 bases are TGCAGCGTTGAGACTAGTGGAGAGACCCAGTACTTC. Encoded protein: CSVETSGETQYF.

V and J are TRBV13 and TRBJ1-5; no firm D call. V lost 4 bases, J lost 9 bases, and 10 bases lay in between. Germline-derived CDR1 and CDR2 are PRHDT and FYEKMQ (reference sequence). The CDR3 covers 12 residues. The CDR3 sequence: CASSSQRGPQHF. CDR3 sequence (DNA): TGTGCCAGCAGCTCTCAGCGAGGGCCCCAGCATTTT.

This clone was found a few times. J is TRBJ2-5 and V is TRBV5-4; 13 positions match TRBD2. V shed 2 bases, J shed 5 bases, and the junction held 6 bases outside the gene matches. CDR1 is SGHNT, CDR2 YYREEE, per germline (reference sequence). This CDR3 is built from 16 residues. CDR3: CASSFRLAGGQETQYF. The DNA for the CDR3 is TGTGCCAGCAGCTTTAGACTAGCGGGAGGTCAGGAGACCCAGTACTTC.

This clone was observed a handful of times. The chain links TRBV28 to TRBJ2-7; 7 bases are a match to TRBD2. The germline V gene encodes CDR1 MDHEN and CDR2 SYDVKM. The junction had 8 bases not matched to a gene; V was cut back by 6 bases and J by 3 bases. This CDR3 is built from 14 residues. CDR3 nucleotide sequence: TGTGCCAGCAGCCTGCTTGGGGGGGTCTACGAGCAGTACTTC. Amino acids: CASSLLGGVYEQYF.

DNA of the CDR3: TGTGCCAGCAGTGCCAGGGGATCCATGGGGGCTTTCTTT. Protein product: CASSARGSMGAFF. V gene TRBV2 combines with J gene TRBJ1-1; possibly TRBD1 for D (6 bases). This CDR3 is 13 amino acids long. Looked up from germline, CDR1 is SNHLY and CDR2 is FYNNEI. Trimming removed 4 bases from V and 11 bases from J, with 17 bases in between. The full variable domain, with the rest looked up from reference TRBV2 and TRBJ1-1, is EPEVTQTPSHQVTQMGQEVILRCVPISNHLYFYWYRQILGQKVEFLVSFYNNEISEKSEIFDDQFSVERPDGSNFTLKIRSTKLEDSAMYFCASSARGSMGAFFGQGTRLTVV.

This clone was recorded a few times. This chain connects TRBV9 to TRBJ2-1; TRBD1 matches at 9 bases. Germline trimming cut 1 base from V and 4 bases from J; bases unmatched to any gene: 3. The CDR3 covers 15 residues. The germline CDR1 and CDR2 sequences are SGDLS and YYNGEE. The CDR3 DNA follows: TGTGCCAGCAGCGTAAAGGGACAGGGTTACAATGAGCAGTTCTTC. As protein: CASSVKGQGYNEQFF.

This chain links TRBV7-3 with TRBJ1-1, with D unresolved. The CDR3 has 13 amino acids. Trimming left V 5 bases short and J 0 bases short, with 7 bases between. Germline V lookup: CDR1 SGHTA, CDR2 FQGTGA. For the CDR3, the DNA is TGTGCCAGCAGCCAAACGGTGAACACTGAAGCTTTCTTT. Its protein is CASSQTVNTEAFF.

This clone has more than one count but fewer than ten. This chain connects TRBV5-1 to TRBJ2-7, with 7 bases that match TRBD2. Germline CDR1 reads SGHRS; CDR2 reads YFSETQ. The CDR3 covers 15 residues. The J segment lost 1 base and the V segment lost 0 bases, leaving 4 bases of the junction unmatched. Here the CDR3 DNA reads TGCGCCAGCAGCTTGGGCGGGAGTGGGTCCTACGAGCAGTACTTC. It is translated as CASSLGGSGSYEQYF.

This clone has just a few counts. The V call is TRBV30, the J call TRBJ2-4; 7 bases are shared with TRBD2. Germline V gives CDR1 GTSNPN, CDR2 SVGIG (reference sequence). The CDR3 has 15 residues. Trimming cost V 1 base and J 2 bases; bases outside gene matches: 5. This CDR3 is CAWSATSRTKNIQYF. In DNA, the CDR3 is TGTGCCTGGAGTGCGACTAGCAGAACCAAAAACATTCAGTACTTC.

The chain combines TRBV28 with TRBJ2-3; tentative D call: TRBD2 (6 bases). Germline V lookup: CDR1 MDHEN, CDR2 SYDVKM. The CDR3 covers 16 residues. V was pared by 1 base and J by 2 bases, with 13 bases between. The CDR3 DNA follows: TGTGCCAGCAGTTTATTCGGTAGCGGCCACACAGATACGCAGTATTTT. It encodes CASSLFGSGHTDTQYF.

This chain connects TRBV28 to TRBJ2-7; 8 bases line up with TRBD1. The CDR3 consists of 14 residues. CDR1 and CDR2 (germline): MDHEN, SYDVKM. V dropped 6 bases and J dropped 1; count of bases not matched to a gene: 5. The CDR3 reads CASRVTGGSYEQYF. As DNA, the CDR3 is TGTGCCAGCAGGGTTACAGGGGGGTCCTACGAGCAGTACTTC.

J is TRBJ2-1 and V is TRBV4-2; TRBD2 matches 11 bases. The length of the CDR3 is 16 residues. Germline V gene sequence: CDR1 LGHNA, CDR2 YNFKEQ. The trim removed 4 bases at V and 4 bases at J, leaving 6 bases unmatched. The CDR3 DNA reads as TGTGCCAGCAGCCTCGAGACTAGCGGGGAATACAATGAGCAGTTCTTC. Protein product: CASSLETSGEYNEQFF.

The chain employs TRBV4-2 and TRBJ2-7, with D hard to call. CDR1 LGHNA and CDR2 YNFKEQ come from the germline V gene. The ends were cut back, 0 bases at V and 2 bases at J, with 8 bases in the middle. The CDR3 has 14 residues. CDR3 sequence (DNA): TGTGCCAGCAGCCAAGAGGTAATAGCCTACGAGCAGTACTTC. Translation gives CASSQEVIAYEQYF.

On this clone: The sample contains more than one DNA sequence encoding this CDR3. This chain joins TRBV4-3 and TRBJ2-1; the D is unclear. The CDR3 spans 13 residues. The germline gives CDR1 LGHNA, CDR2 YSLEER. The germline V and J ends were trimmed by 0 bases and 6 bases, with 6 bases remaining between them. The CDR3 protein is CASSQETGNEQFF. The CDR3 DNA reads TGCGCCAGCAGCCAAGAGACGGGCAATGAGCAGTTCTTC.

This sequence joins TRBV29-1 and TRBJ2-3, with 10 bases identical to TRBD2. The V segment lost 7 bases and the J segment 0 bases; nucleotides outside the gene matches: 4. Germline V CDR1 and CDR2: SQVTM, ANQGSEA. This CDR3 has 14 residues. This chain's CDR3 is CSATTSGSTDTQYF. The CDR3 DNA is TGCAGCGCTACGACTAGCGGGAGCACAGATACGCAGTATTTT.

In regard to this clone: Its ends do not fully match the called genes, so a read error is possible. CDR3 coding DNA: TGTGCGGCCCAGAGCTCCTACAATGAGCGGTTCTTC. Protein sequence: CAAQSSYNERFF. The chain couples TRBV30 to TRBJ2-1; D ambiguous. Germline CDR1 GTSNPN, CDR2 SVGIG (reference sequence). The length of the CDR3 is 12 residues.

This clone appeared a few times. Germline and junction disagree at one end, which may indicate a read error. In DNA, the CDR3 is TGTGCCAGCAGCCTCCGGGGACAGGGAAGAGGGAAGCACTTC. Translated, it gives CASSLRGQGRGKHF. The genes are TRBV6-5 and TRBJ2-7, with 9 bases identical to TRBD1. Germline CDR1 reads MNHEY; CDR2 reads SVGAGI. This CDR3 contains 14 residues.

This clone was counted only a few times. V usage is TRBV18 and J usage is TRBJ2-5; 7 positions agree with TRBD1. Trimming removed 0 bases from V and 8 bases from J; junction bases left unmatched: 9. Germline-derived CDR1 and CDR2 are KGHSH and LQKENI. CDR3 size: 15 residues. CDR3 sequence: CASSPPNRGEGTQYF. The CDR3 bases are TGTGCCAGCTCACCACCCAACAGGGGCGAAGGTACCCAGTACTTC.

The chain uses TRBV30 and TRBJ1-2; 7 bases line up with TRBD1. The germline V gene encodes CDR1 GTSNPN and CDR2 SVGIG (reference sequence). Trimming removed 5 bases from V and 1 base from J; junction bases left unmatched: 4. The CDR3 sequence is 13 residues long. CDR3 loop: CAWLDRINYGYTF. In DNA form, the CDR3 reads TGTGCCTGGCTGGACAGGATTAACTATGGCTACACCTTC.

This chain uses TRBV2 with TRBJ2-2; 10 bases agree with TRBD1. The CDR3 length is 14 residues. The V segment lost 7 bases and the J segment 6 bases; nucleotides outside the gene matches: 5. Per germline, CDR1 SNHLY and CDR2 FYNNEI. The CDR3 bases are TGTGCCAGCAAGACGGGACAGGGGTCCGGGGAGCTGTTTTTT. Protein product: CASKTGQGSGELFF.

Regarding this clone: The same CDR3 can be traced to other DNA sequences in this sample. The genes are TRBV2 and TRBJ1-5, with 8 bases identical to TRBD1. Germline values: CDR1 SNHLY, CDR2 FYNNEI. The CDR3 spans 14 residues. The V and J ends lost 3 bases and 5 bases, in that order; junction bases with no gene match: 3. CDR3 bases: TGTGCCAGCAGTGAGCAGGGGGCTGATCAGCCCCAGCATTTT. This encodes CASSEQGADQPQHF.

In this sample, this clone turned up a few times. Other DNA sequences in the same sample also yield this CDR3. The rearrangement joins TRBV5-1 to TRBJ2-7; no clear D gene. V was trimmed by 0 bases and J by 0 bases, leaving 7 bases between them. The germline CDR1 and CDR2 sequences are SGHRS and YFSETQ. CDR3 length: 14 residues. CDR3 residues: CASSLDPSSYEQYF. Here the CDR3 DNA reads TGCGCCAGCAGCTTGGATCCTAGCTCCTACGAGCAGTACTTC. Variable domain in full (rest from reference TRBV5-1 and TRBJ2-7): KAGVTQTPRYLIKTRGQQVTLSCSPISGHRSVSWYQQTPGQGLQFLFEYFSETQRNKGNFPGRFSGRQFSNSRSEMNVSTLELGDSALYLCASSLDPSSYEQYFGPGTRLTVT.

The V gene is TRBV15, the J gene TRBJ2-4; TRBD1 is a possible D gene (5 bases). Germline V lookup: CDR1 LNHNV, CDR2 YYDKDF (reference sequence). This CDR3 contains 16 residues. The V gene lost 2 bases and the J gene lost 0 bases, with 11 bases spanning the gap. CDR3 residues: CATSRSDRVAKNIQYF. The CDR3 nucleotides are TGTGCCACCAGCAGAAGCGACAGAGTAGCCAAAAACATTCAGTACTTC.

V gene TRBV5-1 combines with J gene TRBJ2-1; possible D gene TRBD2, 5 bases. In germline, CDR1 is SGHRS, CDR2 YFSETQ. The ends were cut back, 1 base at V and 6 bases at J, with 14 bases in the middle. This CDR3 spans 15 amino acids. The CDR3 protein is CASSLRSASLNEQFF. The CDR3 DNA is TGCGCCAGCAGCTTGAGGAGCGCTAGCCTCAATGAGCAGTTCTTC.

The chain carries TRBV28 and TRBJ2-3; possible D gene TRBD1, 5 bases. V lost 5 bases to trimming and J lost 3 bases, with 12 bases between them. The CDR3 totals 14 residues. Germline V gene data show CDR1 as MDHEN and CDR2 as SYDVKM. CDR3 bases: TGTGCCAGCAGTCCCCGACAGAGTACAGATACGCAGTATTTT. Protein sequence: CASSPRQSTDTQYF.

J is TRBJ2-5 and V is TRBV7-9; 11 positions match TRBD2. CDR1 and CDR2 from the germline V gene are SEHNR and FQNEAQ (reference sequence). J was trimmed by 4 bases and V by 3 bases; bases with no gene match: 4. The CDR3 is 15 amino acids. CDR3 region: CASSFPSGRTETQYF. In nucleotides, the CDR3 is TGTGCCAGCAGCTTCCCTAGCGGGAGGACAGAGACCCAGTACTTC.